This T cell receptor beta chain was recorded in a study of blood T cell repertoires in COVID-19. Study as a whole: Some COVID-19 samples were acute and others convalescent; all came from the United States, Italy and Spain. PBMCs, B-cell-depleted T cells, or T cells were the source of the cDNA or gDNA that made up the material.

This clone was detected once. In the original workflow: Reference gene primers were amplified, and this amplification served to estimate nucleated cell counts. TCRdb's table, derived via immunoSEQ multiplex PCR, lists solely in-frame clones and lacks some. The V and J calls and clone size were taken over from that table, and D and trimming were inferred from the DNA. The data show 150,000 to 200,000 clones, with around 79% seen just once and roughly 17% held by the top ten. The germline gives CDR1 SQVTM, CDR2 ANQGSEA. V gave up 4 bases and J gave up 2 bases; unmatched junction bases: 6. CDR3 length equals 14 residues.

This clonotype was sampled from a man between 60 and 70 years old with active or convalescent COVID-19. This rearrangement joins TRBV29-1 to TRBJ2-3, with 7 positions matching TRBD2. The specimen sequenced was peripheral blood. The CDR3 loop is CSVAALAATDTQYF. In DNA, the CDR3 is TGCAGCGTTGCGGCGCTAGCGGCCACAGATACGCAGTATTTT.